This entry describes one T cell receptor beta chain. The data were taken from a study of blood T cell repertoires in COVID-19. Whole-study context: PBMCs, B-cell-depleted T cells, or T cells were the source of the cDNA or gDNA that made up the material.

In the study's own analysis: Using reference gene primer amplification, nucleated cell counts were estimated. Measured with immunoSEQ multiplex PCR; TCRdb has only the in-frame clones, and not every one. V and J calls and clone size come straight from that table; D and trimming were deduced from the DNA. The table has 250,000 to 300,000 clones, about nine tenths seen once; the top ten hold 2% to 2.5%. The germline V gene encodes CDR1 SGHTA and CDR2 FQGTGA. Trimming cost V 6 bases and J 4 bases; bases outside gene matches: 6. The CDR3 contains 15 residues. Participants' reported clinical history set cohort assignment.

The rearrangement uses TRBV7-3 and TRBJ2-1; 10 positions agree with TRBD2. The sequencing sample was made of PBMCs or T cells enriched from blood (not recorded which). The source of this sequence is a woman aged 40-49 years with acute COVID-19. The DNA for the CDR3 is TGTGCCAGCAGGGAGTCTAGCGGGGGTTACAATGAGCAGTTCTTC. Translating it yields CASRESSGGYNEQFF.